This passage covers 16 T cell receptor beta chains from one sample sequenced in a study of cytomegalovirus exposure and HLA in healthy donors. Both 60 Vbeta primers and 13 Jbeta primers went into the PCR. Clones were read by immunoSEQ multiplex PCR, and TCRdb kept only the in-frame ones, dropping some. The sample holds 95,000 to 150,000 clones. Sequencing was carried out using PBMCs. The receptor source for this set is a man aged 18-30 years in good health and CMV-seronegative.

CDR3 coding DNA: TGCGCCAGCAGCCCTTCTCCCGGGACAGGGCTTGGAGAGCAGTACTTC. This encodes CASSPSPGTGLGEQYF. J is TRBJ2-7 and V is TRBV5-1; TRBD1 aligns across 9 bases. CDR1 is SGHRS, CDR2 YFSETQ, per germline. V trimming: 4 bases; J trimming: 7 bases; junction bases outside the gene matches: 15. The CDR3 consists of 16 residues.

CDR3 bases: TGCAGCGTTACCGGGACAGGGGGCGAGACCCAGTACTTC. Its protein product is CSVTGTGGETQYF. The J gene is TRBJ2-5, the V gene TRBV29-1, with TRBD1 identical over 12 bases. Losses at the gene ends were 5 bases for V and 5 bases for J; bases not matched to a gene: 3. CDR3 length equals 13 residues. The germline gives CDR1 SQVTM, CDR2 ANQGSEA.

The chain has TRBV6-5 and TRBJ2-7, with 9 bases fitting TRBD1. The germline gives CDR1 MNHEY, CDR2 SVGAGI. J gave up 3 bases and V 3 bases, and 3 bases lay outside the gene matches. This CDR3 region has 14 residues. The CDR3 nucleotides are TGTGCCAGCAGTTATTCGGACAGGGGCTACGAGCAGTACTTC. This encodes CASSYSDRGYEQYF.

CDR3 DNA: TGTGCCAGCTCACTAACACAGGGGGACCTCTCTGGAAACACCATATATTTT. Its translation: CASSLTQGDLSGNTIYF. The chain couples TRBV18 to TRBJ1-3; 8 nucleotides line up with TRBD1. This CDR3 contains 17 residues. The germline gives CDR1 KGHSH, CDR2 LQKENI. Trimming cost V 4 bases and J 0 bases; bases outside gene matches: 8.

The chain uses TRBV18 and TRBJ2-7; 8 positions match TRBD1. J lost 3 bases, V lost 5 bases, and 15 bases had no gene match. The V gene's germline CDR1 is KGHSH and CDR2 LQKENI. The CDR3 sequence is 17 residues long. CDR3: CASSSRGQPQQNYEQYF. The CDR3 nucleotides are TGTGCCAGCTCATCCAGGGGGCAGCCCCAACAAAACTACGAGCAGTACTTC.

V and J are TRBV10-2 and TRBJ1-5; possibly TRBD1 for D (6 bases). V was trimmed by 3 bases and J by 6 bases, leaving 9 bases between them. Germline V gene data show CDR1 as WSHSY and CDR2 as SAAADI. The CDR3 consists of 13 residues. The CDR3 region is CASSEGGSQPQHF. CDR3 nucleotide sequence: TGCGCCAGCAGTGAAGGGGGAAGTCAGCCCCAGCATTTT.

The chain employs TRBV7-2 and TRBJ2-7; the D gene is possibly TRBD2 (5 bases). The CDR3 covers 13 residues. CDR1 and CDR2 from the germline V gene are SGHTA and FQGNSA. V lost 5 bases and J 1 base, leaving 9 bases between the germline ends. CDR3: CASSPGLSYEQYF. CDR3 sequence (DNA): TGTGCCAGCAGCCCCGGACTGTCCTACGAGCAGTACTTC.

The chain employs TRBV14 and TRBJ1-1, with D hard to call. The CDR3 totals 14 residues. Germline V gives CDR1 SGHDN, CDR2 FVKESK. V gave up 1 base and J gave up 0 bases, with 6 bases separating them. CDR3 sequence reads: CASSQGSVNTEAFF. DNA of the CDR3: TGTGCCAGCAGCCAAGGTTCGGTGAACACTGAAGCTTTCTTT.

V usage is TRBV5-1 and J usage is TRBJ1-2; D is possibly TRBD1 (5 bases). The ends were cut back, 0 bases at V and 8 bases at J, with 14 bases in the middle. Germline V gene data show CDR1 as SGHRS and CDR2 as YFSETQ. The CDR3 extends over 14 amino acids. The DNA of the CDR3 is TGCGCCAGCAGCTTGGCTTTTGGGGACTCCGGCTACACCTTC. Amino acid sequence: CASSLAFGDSGYTF.

The chain uses TRBV27 and TRBJ2-7; 10 bases align to TRBD2. V shed 5 bases, J shed 0 bases, and the junction held 25 bases outside the gene matches. The CDR3 consists of 22 residues. The germline gives CDR1 MNHEY, CDR2 SMNVEV (reference sequence). For the CDR3, the DNA is TGTGCCAGCAGTCCCATAAACTCCCCCAGGTTTCTAGCGGGAGACAGCTCCTACGAGCAGTACTTC. As protein: CASSPINSPRFLAGDSSYEQYF.

The gene calls are TRBV10-3 and TRBJ2-2; possibly TRBD2 for D (6 bases). The CDR3 length is 16 residues. The V end was cut by 6 bases, the J end by 1 base, with 15 bases between. Germline values: CDR1 ENHRY, CDR2 SYGVKD. For the CDR3, the DNA is TGTGCCATCAGGAAAGCCCGGGACTTGAACACCGGGGAGCTGTTTTTT. It is translated as CAIRKARDLNTGELFF.

The chain employs TRBV5-1 and TRBJ1-2; tentatively, D is TRBD1 (6 bases). V lost 1 base to trimming and J lost 6 bases, with 10 bases between them. The CDR3 runs 13 residues. Germline V CDR1 and CDR2: SGHRS, YFSETQ. The CDR3 protein is CASSLTGGDGYTF. The CDR3 nucleotides are TGCGCCAGCAGCTTGACGGGGGGCGATGGCTACACCTTC.

V gene TRBV6-1 combines with J gene TRBJ1-2; 8 nucleotides line up with TRBD1. Germline lookup yields CDR1 MNHNS and CDR2 SASEGT. The CDR3 covers 15 residues. The V segment lost 6 bases and the J segment 3 bases; nucleotides outside the gene matches: 9. The chain's CDR3 is CASRKGPGQDYGYTF. DNA of the CDR3: TGTGCCAGCAGGAAGGGTCCGGGACAGGACTATGGCTACACCTTC.

V is TRBV29-1 and J is TRBJ2-3, with TRBD1 as a possible D gene (5 bases). Trimming left V 7 bases short and J 2 bases short, with 13 bases between. This CDR3 comprises 13 residues. Germline CDR1 reads SQVTM; CDR2 reads ANQGSEA. Here the CDR3 DNA reads TGCAGCGGTCGACAGATACTCACAGATACGCAGTATTTT. Translated, it gives CSGRQILTDTQYF.

This chain connects TRBV19 to TRBJ1-5; D is unclear. CDR3 length: 16 residues. Trimming took 3 bases from V and 2 from J, leaving 14 bases between them. CDR1 LNHDA and CDR2 SQIVND come from the germline V gene (reference sequence). This chain's CDR3 is CASSMTRETGNQPQHF. Written as DNA, the CDR3 is TGTGCCAGTAGTATGACCCGGGAGACGGGCAATCAGCCCCAGCATTTT. Supplemented by reference TRBV19 and TRBJ1-5, the full variable domain reads DGGITQSPKYLFRKEGQNVTLSCEQNLNHDAMYWYRQDPGQGLRLIYYSQIVNDFQKGDIAEGYSVSREKKESFPLTVTSAQKNPTAFYLCASSMTRETGNQPQHFGDGTRLSIL.

The CDR3 protein is CASSLRRSTDTQYF. The CDR3 coding sequence is TGTGCCAGCAGTTTACGGCGGTCCACAGATACGCAGTATTTT. V and J are TRBV28 and TRBJ2-3; D unresolved. Germline CDR1 MDHEN, CDR2 SYDVKM. This CDR3 contains 14 residues. The V and J ends lost 2 bases and 2 bases respectively, with 8 bases between them.